Following are 7 T cell receptor beta chains from one sample sequenced in a study of neurological immune-mediated disorders. Each CDR3 protein is one row after TCRdb ran MiXCR on the 5' RACE reads. There are 30,000 or so distinct CDR3 sequences in the sample; 15% occur only once, and 25% to 30% lies in the top ten. The sequencing input was PBMCs. The receptors derive from a man in his 70s in good health.

This clonotype was recorded at least ten times. This chain uses TRBV20-1 with TRBJ1-1; D gene ambiguous. V was pared by 8 bases and J by 0 bases, with 7 bases between. Germline V gene data show CDR1 as DFQATT and CDR2 as SNEGSKA (reference sequence). CDR3 length equals 11 residues. The CDR3 DNA is TGCAGTCCAGGACTGAACACTGAAGCTTTCTTT. It codes for CSPGLNTEAFF.

This clonotype was found many times. This chain connects TRBV24-1 to TRBJ2-1; D ambiguous. V lost 4 bases to trimming and J lost 0 bases, with 12 bases between them. CDR3 length: 16 amino acids. Germline CDR1 reads KGHDR; CDR2 reads SFDVKD. The CDR3 loop reads CATSDPQAHSYNEQFF. CDR3 sequence (DNA): TGTGCCACCAGTGACCCTCAGGCGCACTCCTACAATGAGCAGTTCTTC.

V usage is TRBV18 and J usage is TRBJ2-7; possibly TRBD2 for D (6 bases). V lost 6 bases and J lost 4, with 34 bases in between. The CDR3 consists of 20 residues. CDR1 and CDR2 from the germline V gene are KGHSH and LQKENI. DNA of the CDR3: TGTGCCAGCTCTCAAAGGGGCGAAGGTGCCGGGAGATTAACGGGGTACGAGCAGTACTTC. Residues: CASSQRGEGAGRLTGYEQYF.

This clonotype appeared many times. V and J are TRBV5-6 and TRBJ2-3; D not certain. Trimming left V 1 base short and J 1 base short, with 7 bases between. This CDR3 spans 14 amino acids. Germline V gene data show CDR1 as SGHDT and CDR2 as YYEEEE. CDR3 bases: TGTGCCAGCAGCTTGTTTGGGGGCACAGATACGCAGTATTTT. As protein: CASSLFGGTDTQYF.

The table lists this clonotype with many counts. The rearrangement uses TRBV2 and TRBJ2-7; 7 nucleotides agree with TRBD1. The V segment lost 1 base and the J segment 5 bases; nucleotides outside the gene matches: 8. The length of the CDR3 is 15 residues. Germline values: CDR1 SNHLY, CDR2 FYNNEI. The CDR3, as DNA: TGTGCCAGCAGTGAAGGGGGGACAGCCCACCACGAGCAGTACTTC. Amino acid sequence: CASSEGGTAHHEQYF.

By share, this clonotype counts as medium-sized (0.01 to 0.1%). The CDR3: CASSRGASYYNEQFF. In DNA form, the CDR3 reads TGTGCCAGCAGCAGAGGGGCCTCTTACTACAATGAGCAGTTCTTC. The chain has TRBV12-3 or TRBV12-4 and TRBJ2-1; D assignment may be TRBD1 or TRBD2 (5 bases each). V gave up 6 bases and J gave up 3 bases, with 15 bases separating them. This CDR3 spans 15 amino acids.

This clonotype was observed at least ten times. The chain is built from TRBV27 and TRBJ2-5, with D tentatively TRBD1 or TRBD2 (5 bases each). This CDR3 spans 14 amino acids. Germline values: CDR1 MNHEY, CDR2 SMNVEV (reference sequence). Trimming cost V 2 bases and J 1 base, with 8 bases left between them. The CDR3 coding sequence is TGTGCCAGCAGTTTAGGGACGTCCCAAGAGACCCAGTACTTC. This translates into CASSLGTSQETQYF.